This is a list of T cell receptor beta chains from one sample in a study of T cell responses to AZD1222 COVID-19 vaccine. The assay was immunoSEQ multiplex PCR, and TCRdb's table has in-frame clones only and misses some. The data contain some 170,000 clones, 90% of them singletons. The sequences come from peripheral blood, collected 28 days after the second dose of the MenACWY control vaccine. The receptors were sampled from an adult who received the MenACWY meningococcal vaccine as a control. The CDR3 runs from the conserved cysteine through the conserved F or W. The order of the fields is D gene, V gene, J gene, clone size, CDR3 DNA, CDR3 protein. A D gene is named only where the DNA matches it firmly. A row's size may be missing; if present it is once, few, many or a size class.

D gene: NA; V gene: TRBV7-2; J gene: TRBJ2-1; clone size: NA; CDR3 DNA: TGTGCCAGCAGCATTAGTAGCGAGCAGTTCTTC; CDR3 protein: CASSISSEQFF
D gene: NA; V gene: TRBV7-8; J gene: TRBJ1-2; clone size: few; CDR3 DNA: TGTGCCAGCAGCTCCGCGGCCTCGCCCTATGGCTACACCTTC; CDR3 protein: CASSSAASPYGYTF
D gene: TRBD1; V gene: TRBV9; J gene: TRBJ1-5; clone size: once; CDR3 DNA: TGTGCCAGCAGCGCGGGACAGGGGTTGAGTCAGCCCCAGCATTTT; CDR3 protein: CASSAGQGLSQPQHF
D gene: TRBD1; V gene: TRBV9; J gene: TRBJ2-2; clone size: NA; CDR3 DNA: TGTGCCAGCAGCCTCCACATGGGACAGGGGGCGCTTGCCGGGGAGCTGTTTTTT; CDR3 protein: CASSLHMGQGALAGELFF
D gene: TRBD1; V gene: TRBV14; J gene: TRBJ2-7; clone size: once; CDR3 DNA: TGTGCCAGCAGCCCTGACAGGGACCTAGAGCAGTACTTC; CDR3 protein: CASSPDRDLEQYF
D gene: NA; V gene: TRBV18; J gene: TRBJ2-7; clone size: NA; CDR3 DNA: TGTGCCAGCTCACCATCGCTTCTGGACGAGCAGTACTTC; CDR3 protein: CASSPSLLDEQYF
D gene: NA; V gene: TRBV11-2; J gene: TRBJ2-1; clone size: NA; CDR3 DNA: TGTGCCAGCAGCTTAATCAATGAGCAGTTCTTC; CDR3 protein: CASSLINEQFF
D gene: NA; V gene: TRBV7-9; J gene: TRBJ1-3; clone size: NA; CDR3 DNA: TGTGCCACTACACGGGGCGCCCCCTCTGGAAACACCATATATTTT; CDR3 protein: CATTRGAPSGNTIYF
D gene: NA; V gene: TRBV2; J gene: TRBJ2-1; clone size: NA; CDR3 DNA: TGTGCCAGCAGTGATCGGGCCACCTACAATGAGCAGTTCTTC; CDR3 protein: CASSDRATYNEQFF
D gene: TRBD2; V gene: TRBV5-1; J gene: TRBJ2-3; clone size: NA; CDR3 DNA: TGCGCCAGCAGCTTAATTCCGGGACTAGCGGGAGGGCCCGGTACAGATACGCAGTATTTT; CDR3 protein: CASSLIPGLAGGPGTDTQYF
D gene: NA; V gene: TRBV27; J gene: TRBJ2-2; clone size: NA; CDR3 DNA: TGTGCCAGCAGTTTAACCGACACCGGGGAGCTGTTTTTT; CDR3 protein: CASSLTDTGELFF
D gene: TRBD1; V gene: TRBV28; J gene: TRBJ1-3; clone size: NA; CDR3 DNA: TGTGCCAGCAGTTTTCGTCAGGGGGCGAGAAACACCATATATTTT; CDR3 protein: CASSFRQGARNTIYF
D gene: NA; V gene: TRBV5-5; J gene: TRBJ2-5; clone size: NA; CDR3 DNA: TGTGCCAGCAGCTTGGGTGCAGCCCAAGAGACCCAGTACTTC; CDR3 protein: CASSLGAAQETQYF
D gene: NA; V gene: TRBV7-9; J gene: TRBJ1-2; clone size: NA; CDR3 DNA: TGTGCCAGCAGCCTACAGGGTTTACGCTATGGCTACACCTTC; CDR3 protein: CASSLQGLRYGYTF